This section outlines one T cell receptor (beta chain) sequence together with its context. In germline, CDR1 is LGHDT, CDR2 YNNKEL (reference sequence). V was cut by 1 base and J by 3 bases, with 6 bases left in between. The CDR3 covers 13 residues. The sample originates from a study of blood T cell repertoires in COVID-19. Study context: Acute-phase and convalescent COVID-19 samples originated in the United States, Italy and Spain. Nucleic acid was either cDNA or gDNA, and it came from T cells, B-cell-depleted T cells, or PBMCs.

In the authors' methods: Amplifying reference gene primers gave estimates of nucleated cell counts. The protocol was immunoSEQ multiplex PCR, while the TCRdb copy is restricted to in-frame clones and leaves out a portion. Clone size and the V and J calls come from that table; the DNA yielded D and trimming. The sample yields some 28,000 clones, 80% to 90% seen once. This sequence originates from a man in his sixties with acute or convalescent COVID-19. Sequencing input: peripheral blood. The J gene is TRBJ1-2, the V gene TRBV3-1 (or the pseudogene TRBV3-2); D is unresolved. CDR3 protein: CASSQARYYGYTF. CDR3 sequence (DNA): TGTGCCAGCAGCCAAGCCAGATACTATGGCTACACCTTC.